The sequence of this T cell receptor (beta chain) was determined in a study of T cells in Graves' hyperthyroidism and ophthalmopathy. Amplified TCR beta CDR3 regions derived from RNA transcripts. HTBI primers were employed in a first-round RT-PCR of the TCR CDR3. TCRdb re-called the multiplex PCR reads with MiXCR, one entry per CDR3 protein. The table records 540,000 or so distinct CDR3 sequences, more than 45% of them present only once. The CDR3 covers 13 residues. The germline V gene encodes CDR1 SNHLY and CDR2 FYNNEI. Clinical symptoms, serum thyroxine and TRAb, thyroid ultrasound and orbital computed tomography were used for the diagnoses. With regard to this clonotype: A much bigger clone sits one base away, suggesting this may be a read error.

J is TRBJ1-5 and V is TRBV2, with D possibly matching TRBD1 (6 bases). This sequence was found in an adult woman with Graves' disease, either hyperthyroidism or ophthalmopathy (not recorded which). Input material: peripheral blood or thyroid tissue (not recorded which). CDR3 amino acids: CASSQGYNRPQHF. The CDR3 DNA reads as TGTGCCAGCTCACAGGGCTACAATCGGCCCCAGCATTTT.